This entry lists 23 T cell receptor beta chains sequenced from one sample in a study of cytomegalovirus exposure and HLA in healthy donors. PCR used 60 Vbeta primers and 13 Jbeta primers. TCRdb's copy holds only in-frame clones and misses some; the assay was immunoSEQ multiplex PCR. The ten most abundant clones cover roughly 18% of a sample with 20,000 to 25,000 clones. The material sequenced was PBMCs. The receptors shown here come from a male donor in good health and CMV-seropositive.

This chain joins TRBV7-2 and TRBJ2-1, with TRBD1 matching 7 bases. Germline values: CDR1 SGHTA, CDR2 FQGNSA. CDR3 length: 14 residues. The ends lost 5 bases at V and 4 bases at J; junction bases unmatched: 5. Written as DNA, the CDR3 is TGTGCCAGCAGCAAACAGGGGTCGTACAATGAGCAGTTCTTC. It codes for CASSKQGSYNEQFF.

The J gene is TRBJ1-1, the V gene TRBV4-1; the D is unclear. Deletions cut 4 bases from V and 3 bases from J, with 21 bases between. The germline V gene encodes CDR1 MGHRA and CDR2 YSYEKL. This CDR3 is built from 17 residues. The CDR3 sequence is CASSPQEGNTADTEAFF. CDR3 nucleotide sequence: TGCGCCAGCAGCCCCCAAGAGGGAAACACCGCGGACACTGAAGCTTTCTTT.

V and J are TRBV5-6 and TRBJ1-1, with D possibly matching TRBD1 (6 bases). Germline assignment: CDR1 SGHDT and CDR2 YYEEEE. Deletions cut 2 bases from V and 0 bases from J, with 11 bases between. The CDR3 runs to 15 residues. CDR3 loop: CASSLLDRMNTEAFF. The CDR3 DNA reads as TGTGCCAGCAGCTTATTAGACAGGATGAACACTGAAGCTTTCTTT.

The V call is TRBV15, the J call TRBJ1-1; possibly TRBD1 for D (6 bases). The CDR3 covers 15 residues. V was trimmed by 5 bases and J by 3 bases, leaving 16 bases between them. Germline V gene lookup returns CDR1 LNHNV and CDR2 YYDKDF (reference sequence). CDR3 nucleotide sequence: TGTGCCACCAGCGACTCTACAGGGCGTCACACTGAAGCTTTCTTT. This gives the protein CATSDSTGRHTEAFF. The variable domain in full, with the rest retrieved from reference TRBV15 and TRBJ1-1, is DAMVIQNPRYQVTQFGKPVTLSCSQTLNHNVMYWYQQKSSQAPKLLFHYYDKDFNNEADTPDNFQSRRPNTSFCFLDIRSPGLGDTAMYLCATSDSTGRHTEAFFGQGTRLTVV.

The chain has TRBV28 and TRBJ1-1; maybe TRBD1 (5 bases). The V end lost 10 bases, the J end lost 1 base, and 7 bases lay between the germline ends. Per the germline V gene, CDR1 is MDHEN and CDR2 is SYDVKM. The CDR3 consists of 11 residues. The CDR3 DNA reads as TGTGCCACCGGGGGGAACACTGAAGCTTTCTTT. Translation gives CATGGNTEAFF.

The chain couples TRBV10-3 to TRBJ2-2; 7 nucleotides agree with TRBD2. Per the germline V gene, CDR1 is ENHRY and CDR2 is SYGVKD. V shed 6 bases, J shed 2 bases, and the junction held 3 bases outside the gene matches. This CDR3 has 14 amino acids. CDR3 nucleotides: TGTGCCATCAGGGCGGGGGACAACACCGGGGAGCTGTTTTTT. This sequence encodes CAIRAGDNTGELFF.

This chain uses TRBV19 with TRBJ2-3, with D tentatively TRBD1 (5 bases). Germline loops: CDR1 LNHDA, CDR2 SQIVND (reference sequence). Trimming pared 6 bases from V and 5 bases from J, leaving 15 bases between. The CDR3 consists of 14 residues. In nucleotides, the CDR3 is TGTGCCAGTAGCCCTCAGGGTAATGGAGATACGCAGTATTTT. This gives the protein CASSPQGNGDTQYF. Complete variable domain (other parts from reference TRBV19 and TRBJ2-3): DGGITQSPKYLFRKEGQNVTLSCEQNLNHDAMYWYRQDPGQGLRLIYYSQIVNDFQKGDIAEGYSVSREKKESFPLTVTSAQKNPTAFYLCASSPQGNGDTQYFGPGTRLTVL.

V usage is TRBV10-3 and J usage is TRBJ1-2; TRBD1 matches 7 bases. Germline CDR1 reads ENHRY; CDR2 reads SYGVKD. CDR3 length: 13 residues. The junction had 4 bases not matched to a gene; V was cut back by 5 bases and J by 4 bases. DNA of the CDR3: TGTGCCATCAGTTTAAGGGACAGCTATGGCTACACCTTC. It yields the protein CAISLRDSYGYTF.

The chain combines TRBV9 with TRBJ2-7, with TRBD1 matching over 7 bases. Trimming took 4 bases from V and 3 from J; bases not matched to a gene: 7. The CDR3 has 14 residues. Looked up from germline, CDR1 is SGDLS and CDR2 is YYNGEE. CDR3 in DNA: TGTGCCAGCAGCCCGACAGGGAGAGTCTACGAGCAGTACTTC. It specifies CASSPTGRVYEQYF.

The chain carries TRBV9 and TRBJ1-3; TRBD1 agrees at 9 bases. Germline CDR1 is SGDLS and CDR2 is YYNGEE. The trim removed 3 bases at V and 2 bases at J, leaving 9 bases unmatched. This CDR3 contains 17 residues. CDR3 protein: CASSGTGEVLAGNTIYF. The CDR3, as DNA: TGTGCCAGCAGCGGGACAGGGGAAGTCCTGGCTGGAAACACCATATATTTT.

This chain uses TRBV13 with TRBJ1-1; D possibly corresponds to TRBD1 (5 bases). CDR1 is PRHDT and CDR2 is FYEKMQ in the germline V gene (reference sequence). V gave up 4 bases and J gave up 5 bases, with 20 bases separating them. The CDR3 covers 16 residues. CDR3 loop: CASSSRLRQGKTEAFF. The DNA of the CDR3 is TGTGCCAGCAGCTCGAGGTTAAGGCAGGGAAAAACTGAAGCTTTCTTT.

The CDR3 sequence is CASSQYTGGANTGELFF. The DNA for the CDR3 is TGCGCCAGCAGCCAATACACAGGGGGGGCGAACACCGGGGAGCTGTTTTTT. This rearrangement joins TRBV4-3 to TRBJ2-2; perhaps TRBD1 as D (8 bases). Germline CDR1 reads LGHNA; CDR2 reads YSLEER. The CDR3 consists of 17 residues. V lost 2 bases to trimming and J lost 0 bases, with 13 bases between them.

The chain's CDR3 is CASSPRQGGETQYF. The DNA of the CDR3 is TGTGCCAGCAGTCCGAGACAGGGGGGAGAGACCCAGTACTTC. The chain is built from TRBV5-4 and TRBJ2-5, with 9 bases aligning to TRBD1. The CDR3 extends over 14 amino acids. Germline CDR1 reads SGHNT; CDR2 reads YYREEE (reference sequence). V lost 5 bases, J lost 4 bases, and 6 bases stayed unmatched.

The chain links TRBV5-8 to TRBJ1-1; weak D call: TRBD1 (6 bases). With 7 bases removed from V and 10 bases from J, the gap between germline ends came to 20 bases. CDR1 and CDR2 from the germline V gene are SGHTS and YDEGEE. This CDR3 has 13 residues. Written as DNA, the CDR3 is TGTGCCAGCGGATCGTACAGGGAAGTAGGAGCTTTCTTT. It codes for CASGSYREVGAFF.

The chain couples TRBV27 to TRBJ1-2; D is undetermined. CDR1 and CDR2 (germline): MNHEY, SMNVEV (reference sequence). The CDR3 has 15 residues. The V end lost 3 bases, the J end lost 8 bases, and 19 bases lay between the germline ends. CDR3 loop: CASSFGPGGITGYTF. In DNA form, the CDR3 reads TGTGCCAGCAGTTTCGGTCCGGGAGGCATAACAGGCTACACCTTC.

The chain combines TRBV7-9 with TRBJ1-4, with D unresolved. Germline V CDR1 and CDR2: SEHNR, FQNEAQ (reference sequence). Trimming stripped 4 bases from V and 0 bases from J, with 12 bases between. This CDR3 contains 16 residues. The CDR3 coding sequence is TGTGCCAGCAGCTCATACAGCCATGCAACTAATGAAAAACTGTTTTTT. Amino acid sequence: CASSSYSHATNEKLFF.

The chain recombines TRBV4-1 with TRBJ1-5; D unresolved. Trimming shortened V by 1 base and J by 0 bases, and 13 bases separated the two germline ends. Germline loops: CDR1 MGHRA, CDR2 YSYEKL. This CDR3 spans 17 amino acids. The CDR3: CASSQVRGEDSNQPQHF. DNA of the CDR3: TGCGCCAGCAGCCAAGTTCGCGGAGAGGATAGCAATCAGCCCCAGCATTTT.

CDR3 sequence reads: CASSQEDRVDEKLFF. The CDR3 DNA reads as TGCGCCAGCAGCCAAGAAGACAGGGTGGATGAAAAACTGTTTTTT. The chain employs TRBV4-3 and TRBJ1-4; 7 bases match TRBD1. Trimming removed 0 bases from V and 6 bases from J; junction bases left unmatched: 4. The CDR3 runs to 15 residues. The germline gives CDR1 LGHNA, CDR2 YSLEER.

The chain combines TRBV7-9 with TRBJ1-1; the D gene is possibly TRBD1 (5 bases). The CDR3 is 12 residues long. Germline V gives CDR1 SEHNR, CDR2 FQNEAQ (reference sequence). Between the trimmed V and J ends, which lost 5 bases and 6 bases, there was a span of 10 bases. Here the CDR3 DNA reads TGTGCCAGCAGCCCCGGGGGACCTGAAGCTTTCTTT. Translated, it gives CASSPGGPEAFF.

V and J are TRBV7-3 and TRBJ1-1; no definite D call. Germline V gives CDR1 SGHTA, CDR2 FQGTGA. Trimming left V 0 bases short and J 7 bases short, with 12 bases between. The CDR3 covers 14 residues. The CDR3 DNA reads TGTGCCAGCAGCTTAACCCCGGGAAGCAATGAAGCTTTCTTT. This codes for CASSLTPGSNEAFF.

V is TRBV11-2 and J is TRBJ2-7; D is perhaps TRBD1 (6 bases). The CDR3 covers 15 residues. The ends were cut back, 2 bases at V and 3 bases at J, with 14 bases in the middle. Germline-derived CDR1 and CDR2 are SGHAT and FQNNGV. CDR3 loop: CASSLRTRGSYEQYF. CDR3 DNA sequence: TGTGCCAGCAGCTTAAGGACCAGGGGCAGCTACGAGCAGTACTTC.

As to this clone: Other DNA sequences of this sample code for an identical CDR3. The rearrangement joins TRBV11-2 to TRBJ1-1; the match to TRBD1 covers 9 bases. V lost 1 base to trimming and J lost 3 bases; unmatched junction nucleotides: 3. The germline V gene encodes CDR1 SGHAT and CDR2 FQNNGV. This CDR3 spans 15 amino acids. Here the CDR3 DNA reads TGTGCCAGCAGCTTAGTGACAGGGGGTCACACTGAAGCTTTCTTT. Translating gives CASSLVTGGHTEAFF.

V is TRBV13 and J is TRBJ2-7; tentative D call: TRBD2 (6 bases). V dropped 5 bases and J dropped 5 bases, with 19 bases sitting between them. The CDR3 runs 15 residues. CDR1 and CDR2 (germline): PRHDT, FYEKMQ (reference sequence). The CDR3 DNA reads TGTGCCAGCAGCCGCCGGACTACCGGTGTCCACGAGCAGTACTTC. Protein: CASSRRTTGVHEQYF.